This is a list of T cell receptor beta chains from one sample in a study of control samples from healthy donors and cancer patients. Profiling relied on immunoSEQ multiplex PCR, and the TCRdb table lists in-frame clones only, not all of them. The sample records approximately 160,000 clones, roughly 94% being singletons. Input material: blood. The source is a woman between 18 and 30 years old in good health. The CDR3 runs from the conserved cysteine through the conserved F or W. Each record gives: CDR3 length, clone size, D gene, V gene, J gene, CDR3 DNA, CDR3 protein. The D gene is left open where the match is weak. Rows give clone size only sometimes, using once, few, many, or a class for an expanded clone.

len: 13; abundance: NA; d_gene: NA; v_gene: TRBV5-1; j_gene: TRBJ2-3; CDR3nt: TGCGCCAGCAGCGAGGGACCGCCAGATACGCAGTATTTT; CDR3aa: CASSEGPPDTQYF
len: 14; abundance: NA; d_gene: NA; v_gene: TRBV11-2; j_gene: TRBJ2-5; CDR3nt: TGTGCCAGCAGCCTATTTGGGAACCGGGAGACCCAGTACTTC; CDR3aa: CASSLFGNRETQYF
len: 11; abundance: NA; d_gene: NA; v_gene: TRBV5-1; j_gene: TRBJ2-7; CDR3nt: TGCGCCAGCAGCCAGACCTACGAGCAGTACTTC; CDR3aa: CASSQTYEQYF
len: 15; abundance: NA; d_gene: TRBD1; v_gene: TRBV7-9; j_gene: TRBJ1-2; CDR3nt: TGTGCCAGCAGCTTCGTGGGGACAGGCTACTATGGCTACACCTTC; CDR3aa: CASSFVGTGYYGYTF
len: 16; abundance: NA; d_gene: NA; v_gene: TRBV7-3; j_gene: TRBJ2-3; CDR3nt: TGTGCCAGCAGCGTAACCGGGACTTCAAATACAGATACGCAGTATTTT; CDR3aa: CASSVTGTSNTDTQYF
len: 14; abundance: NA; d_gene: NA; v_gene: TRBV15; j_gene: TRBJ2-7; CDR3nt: TGTGCCACCAGCAGAGATATGGGGTCCGACGAGCAGTACTTC; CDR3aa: CATSRDMGSDEQYF
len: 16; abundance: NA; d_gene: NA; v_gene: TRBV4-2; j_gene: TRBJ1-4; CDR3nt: TGTGCCAGCAGCCAAATCACAGGACCAACTAATGAAAAACTGTTTTTT; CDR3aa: CASSQITGPTNEKLFF
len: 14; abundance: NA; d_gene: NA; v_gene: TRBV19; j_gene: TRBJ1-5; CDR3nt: TGTGCCAGTAGCCTCAAGAGGGGGGATCAGCCCCAGCATTTT; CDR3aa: CASSLKRGDQPQHF
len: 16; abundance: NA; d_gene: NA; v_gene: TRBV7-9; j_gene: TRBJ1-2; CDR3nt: TGTGCCAGCAGCTTAGGCCATGGACAGATCTTCTATGGCTACACCTTC; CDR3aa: CASSLGHGQIFYGYTF
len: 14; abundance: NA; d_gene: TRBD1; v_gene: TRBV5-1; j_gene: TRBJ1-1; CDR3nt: TGCGCCAGCAGACCGACAGGGGCGAACACTGAAGCTTTCTTT; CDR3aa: CASRPTGANTEAFF
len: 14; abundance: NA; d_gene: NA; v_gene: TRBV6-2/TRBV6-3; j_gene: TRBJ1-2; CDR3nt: TGTGCCAGCAGCCCCGGGCCTCATGGAGGCGGCTACACCTTC; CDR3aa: CASSPGPHGGGYTF
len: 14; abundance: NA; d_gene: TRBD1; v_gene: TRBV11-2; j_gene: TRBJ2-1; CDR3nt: TGTGCCAGCAGCCCAGGGACAGGCGTCTATGAGCAGTTCTTC; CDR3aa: CASSPGTGVYEQFF
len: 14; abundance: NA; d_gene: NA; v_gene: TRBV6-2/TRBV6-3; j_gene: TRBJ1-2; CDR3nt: TGTGCCAGCAGTAGGGGGACATCCAACTATGGCTACACCTTC; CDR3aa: CASSRGTSNYGYTF
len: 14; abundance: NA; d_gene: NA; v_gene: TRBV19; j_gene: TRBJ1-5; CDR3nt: TGTGCCACCAGCTGGATATATAGCAATCAGCCCCAGCATTTT; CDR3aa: CATSWIYSNQPQHF
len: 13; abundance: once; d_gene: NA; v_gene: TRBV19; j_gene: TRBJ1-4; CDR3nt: TGTGCCAGTAGGGCAGGGAAGAATGAAAAACTGTTTTTT; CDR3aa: CASRAGKNEKLFF
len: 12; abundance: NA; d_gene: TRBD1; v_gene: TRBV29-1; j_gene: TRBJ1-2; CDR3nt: TGCAGCGTCAGGGGGGAACAGGGATCCCTCCACTTC; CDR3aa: CSVRGEQGSLHF
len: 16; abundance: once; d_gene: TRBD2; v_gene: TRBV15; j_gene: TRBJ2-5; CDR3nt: TGTGCCACCAGCAGAGATCGGGGGGTCGGCAGGGAGACCCAGTACTTC; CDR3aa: CATSRDRGVGRETQYF
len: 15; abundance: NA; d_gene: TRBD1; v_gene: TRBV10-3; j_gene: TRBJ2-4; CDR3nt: TGTGCCATCAGTGGGGACAGGGAAGCCAAAAACATTCAGTACTTC; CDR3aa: CAISGDREAKNIQYF
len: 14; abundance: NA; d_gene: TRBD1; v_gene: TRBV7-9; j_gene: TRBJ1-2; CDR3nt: TGTGCCAGCAGCGCGGACAGGTTTGGTCTTGGCTACACCTTC; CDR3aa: CASSADRFGLGYTF
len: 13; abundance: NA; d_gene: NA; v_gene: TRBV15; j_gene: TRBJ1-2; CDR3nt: TGTGCCACCAGCACCGGGGCAAGGTATGGCTACACCTTC; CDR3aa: CATSTGARYGYTF
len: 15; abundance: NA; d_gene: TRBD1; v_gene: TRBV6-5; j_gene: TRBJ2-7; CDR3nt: TGTGCCAGCAGTTACTTTAGGGACAGTACGGGTGAGCAGTACTTC; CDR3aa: CASSYFRDSTGEQYF
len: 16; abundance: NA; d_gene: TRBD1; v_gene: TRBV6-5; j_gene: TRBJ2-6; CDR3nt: TGTGCCAGCAGTTACCCTCAGGGGGCTGGGGCCAACGTCCTGACTTTC; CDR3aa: CASSYPQGAGANVLTF
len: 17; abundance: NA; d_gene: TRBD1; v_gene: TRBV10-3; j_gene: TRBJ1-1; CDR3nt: TGTGCCATCAGTGAGGGTGGGACAGGGTTGGACGGCACTGAAGCTTTCTTT; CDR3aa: CAISEGGTGLDGTEAFF
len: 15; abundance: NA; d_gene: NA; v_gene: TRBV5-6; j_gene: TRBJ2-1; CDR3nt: TGTGCCAGCAGCTTGTTTGACACCTCTAACGTGGAGCAGTTCTTC; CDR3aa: CASSLFDTSNVEQFF
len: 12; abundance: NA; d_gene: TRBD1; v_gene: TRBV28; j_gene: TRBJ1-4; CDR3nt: TGTGCCAGTTGGACAGGGGGGGAAAAACTGTTTTTT; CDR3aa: CASWTGGEKLFF
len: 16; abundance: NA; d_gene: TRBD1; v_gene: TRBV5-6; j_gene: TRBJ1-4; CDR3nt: TGTGCCAGCAGCTTGGACACAGGGGTGGCTAATGAAAAACTGTTTTTT; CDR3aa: CASSLDTGVANEKLFF
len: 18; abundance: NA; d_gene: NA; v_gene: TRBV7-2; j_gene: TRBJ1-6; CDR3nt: TGTGCCAGCAGCTTAAGGTTCGGAGAGAGCTCCTATAATTCACCCCTCCACTTT; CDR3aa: CASSLRFGESSYNSPLHF
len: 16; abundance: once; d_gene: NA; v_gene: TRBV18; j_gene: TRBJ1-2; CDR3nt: TGTGCCAGCTCACCCCTCGGTACAGGCCTCCCCTATGGCTACACCTTC; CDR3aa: CASSPLGTGLPYGYTF
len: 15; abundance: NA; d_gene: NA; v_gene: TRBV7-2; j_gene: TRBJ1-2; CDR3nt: TGTGCCAGCAGCTTAAAGAAGGGAACTAACTATGGCTACACCTTC; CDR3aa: CASSLKKGTNYGYTF
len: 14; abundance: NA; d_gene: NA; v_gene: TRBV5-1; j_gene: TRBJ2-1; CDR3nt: TGCGCCAGCAGCGGGGGGTTAAGTGGGGATGAGCAGTTCTTC; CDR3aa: CASSGGLSGDEQFF
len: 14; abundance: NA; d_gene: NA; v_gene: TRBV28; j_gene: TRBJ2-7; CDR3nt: TGTGCCAGCTTGACTGGACGCAGCTCCTACGAGCAGTACTTC; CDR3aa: CASLTGRSSYEQYF